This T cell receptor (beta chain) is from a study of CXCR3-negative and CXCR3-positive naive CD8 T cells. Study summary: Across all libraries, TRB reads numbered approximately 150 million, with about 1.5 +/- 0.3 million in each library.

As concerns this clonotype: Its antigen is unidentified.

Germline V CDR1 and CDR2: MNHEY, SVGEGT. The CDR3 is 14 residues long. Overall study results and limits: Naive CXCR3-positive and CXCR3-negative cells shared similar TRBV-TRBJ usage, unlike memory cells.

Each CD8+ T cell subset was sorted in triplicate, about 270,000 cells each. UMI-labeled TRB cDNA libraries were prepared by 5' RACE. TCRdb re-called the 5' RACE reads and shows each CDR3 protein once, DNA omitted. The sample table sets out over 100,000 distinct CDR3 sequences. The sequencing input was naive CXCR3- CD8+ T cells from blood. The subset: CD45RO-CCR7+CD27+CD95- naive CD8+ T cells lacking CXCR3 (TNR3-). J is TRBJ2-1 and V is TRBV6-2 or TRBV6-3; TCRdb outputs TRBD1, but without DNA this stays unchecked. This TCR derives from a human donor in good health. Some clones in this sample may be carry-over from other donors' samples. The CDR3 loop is CASSYWDRYNEQFF.